What follows is one T cell receptor beta chain and its context. The table came from immunoSEQ multiplex PCR; TCRdb's copy has only in-frame clones and leaves some out. The sample records about half a million clones, 70% to 85% being singletons. This specimen belongs to a study of shared clonotypes between healthy human individuals. Germline lookup yields CDR1 SGHAT and CDR2 FQDESV (reference sequence). CDR3 length: 17 amino acids. The V end was cut by 5 bases, the J end by 5 bases, with 22 bases between. The source of this sequence is a middle-aged woman in good health. Some clones in this sample may be carry-over from other donors' samples. V gene TRBV11-1 combines with J gene TRBJ2-1; D is perhaps TRBD2 (7 bases). Material: PBMCs. The CDR3 DNA sequence: TGTGCCAGCAGCCGCCGCGGTGGGCGGGGGCTTCACAATGAGCAGTTCTTC. Protein: CASSRRGGRGLHNEQFF.